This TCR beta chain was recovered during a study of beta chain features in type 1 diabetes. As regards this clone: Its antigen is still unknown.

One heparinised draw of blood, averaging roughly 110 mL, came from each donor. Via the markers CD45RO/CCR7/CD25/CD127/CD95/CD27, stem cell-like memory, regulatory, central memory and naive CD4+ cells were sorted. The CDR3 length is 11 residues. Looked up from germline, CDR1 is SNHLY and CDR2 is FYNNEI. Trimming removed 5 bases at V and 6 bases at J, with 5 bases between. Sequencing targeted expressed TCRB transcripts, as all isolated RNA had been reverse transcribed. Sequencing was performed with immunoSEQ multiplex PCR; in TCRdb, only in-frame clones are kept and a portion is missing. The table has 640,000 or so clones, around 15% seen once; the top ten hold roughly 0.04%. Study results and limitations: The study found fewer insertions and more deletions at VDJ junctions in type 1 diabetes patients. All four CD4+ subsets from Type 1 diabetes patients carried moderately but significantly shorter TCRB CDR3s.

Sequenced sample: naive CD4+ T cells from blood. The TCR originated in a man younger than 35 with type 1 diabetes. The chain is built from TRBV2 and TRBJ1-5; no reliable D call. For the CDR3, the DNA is TGTGCCAGCAGTTACTCTCAGCCCCAGCATTTT. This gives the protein CASSYSQPQHF.